This TCR beta chain was retrieved from a study of T cells in Graves' hyperthyroidism and ophthalmopathy. Study findings and constraints: Most clonotypes expanded in the thyroid (above 0.001) were also present in blood.

This clonotype was detected many times. The antigen remains undetermined. This CDR3 is built from 14 residues. The germline V gene has CDR1 MNHEY and CDR2 SVGEGT. The V and J ends lost 6 bases and 4 bases, in that order; junction bases with no gene match: 6. Lactation, pregnancy, other autoimmune disease or uncontrolled infection led to exclusion of patients. Authors of the study amplified TCR beta CDR3 regions from RNA transcripts. An initial round of RT-PCR targeting the TCR CDR3 relied on the HTBI primer set. In TCRdb, the multiplex PCR reads were re-called with MiXCR into one record per CDR3 protein. This table has fewer than 450,000 distinct CDR3 sequences, around 15% appearing once.

Sequencing was performed on blood. This receptor was obtained from a woman aged 55-69 years with Graves' ophthalmopathy. This sequence joins TRBV6-2 or TRBV6-3 and TRBJ2-1, with 7 bases identical to TRBD2. CDR3 region: CASRAASGYNEQFF. The CDR3 bases are TGTGCCAGCAGGGCGGCTAGCGGTTACAATGAGCAGTTCTTC.